One and the same sample provided the 15 T cell receptor beta chains below, sequenced in a study of T cell changes during pregnancy in multiple sclerosis. Only in-frame clones appear in the TCRdb table, and some are missing; sequencing was by immunoSEQ multiplex PCR. This table has tens of thousands of clones, around 92% appearing once. The starting material was peripheral blood, obtained in the third trimester of pregnancy. The receptors stem from a female donor in good health, enrolled as a control in a pregnancy study.

This clone came up many times. The chain employs TRBV15 and TRBJ2-5; TRBD1 matches 7 bases. This CDR3 spans 14 amino acids. Germline CDR1 LNHNV, CDR2 YYDKDF (reference sequence). V dropped 0 bases and J dropped 3; count of bases not matched to a gene: 1. This CDR3 reads CATSRDGTEETQYF. DNA of the CDR3: TGTGCCACCAGCAGAGACGGGACAGAAGAGACCCAGTACTTC.

The V and J genes are TRBV28 and TRBJ1-1; the D gene is possibly TRBD1 (5 bases). Germline-derived CDR1 and CDR2 are MDHEN and SYDVKM. V lost 7 bases to trimming and J lost 4 bases, with 22 bases between them. The CDR3 has 16 residues. As DNA, the CDR3 is TGTGCCAGCACCCTTCTGGACACACTGACGAGCACTGAAGCTTTCTTT. This translates into CASTLLDTLTSTEAFF.

The table lists this clone with a count of one. The chain uses TRBV5-5 and TRBJ1-5; the D gene is possibly TRBD1 (5 bases). In germline, CDR1 is SGHKS, CDR2 YYEKEE (reference sequence). V was cut by 4 bases and J by 9 bases, with 20 bases left in between. CDR3 length: 15 residues. The CDR3 DNA follows: TGTGCCAGCAGCCGGGACGCGGGGGGACGTGGGCCCCAGCATTTT. Amino acids: CASSRDAGGRGPQHF.

A single count supports this clone. The chain couples TRBV7-3 to TRBJ2-7; TRBD2 aligns across 13 bases. CDR3 length: 17 residues. With 0 bases clipped from V and 1 base from J, the junction kept 3 bases outside the gene matches. Germline CDR1 and CDR2: SGHTA and FQGTGA. CDR3 coding DNA: TGTGCCAGCAGCTTAACGACTAGCGGGGGGTATTCCTACGAGCAGTACTTC. The encoded protein is CASSLTTSGGYSYEQYF.

The chain joins TRBV7-9 to TRBJ1-1, with D perhaps matching TRBD1 (6 bases). Per the germline V gene, CDR1 is SEHNR and CDR2 is FQNEAQ (reference sequence). This CDR3 region has 14 residues. The V end lost 4 bases, the J end lost 3 bases, and 12 bases lay between the germline ends. In nucleotides, the CDR3 is TGTGCCAGCAGCTCCTACAGGGATCACACTGAAGCTTTCTTT. This encodes CASSSYRDHTEAFF.

The V and J genes are TRBV19 and TRBJ2-1; TRBD2 matches at 8 bases. CDR1 and CDR2 (germline): LNHDA, SQIVND (reference sequence). The junction had 16 bases not matched to a gene; V was cut back by 4 bases and J by 8 bases. The CDR3 loop spans 17 amino acids. The CDR3 here is CASSTRGLALLMDEQFF. CDR3 sequence (DNA): TGTGCCAGTAGTACTCGCGGACTAGCCCTCCTAATGGATGAGCAGTTCTTC.

The chain carries TRBV2 and TRBJ2-5; maybe TRBD2 (6 bases). CDR1 is SNHLY and CDR2 is FYNNEI in the germline V gene. There are 12 residues in the CDR3. V was trimmed by 2 bases and J by 5 bases, leaving 6 bases between them. Here the CDR3 reads CASSERGETQYF. CDR3 DNA sequence: TGTGCCAGCAGTGAACGGGGGGAGACCCAGTACTTC.

This chain connects TRBV7-9 to TRBJ2-1; 8 bases agree with TRBD1. Trimming took 5 bases from V and 4 from J; bases not matched to a gene: 16. Germline-derived CDR1 and CDR2 are SEHNR and FQNEAQ (reference sequence). The CDR3 is made up of 18 amino acids. The CDR3 region is CASSPGMGRGTGYNEQFF. The CDR3 nucleotides are TGTGCCAGCAGCCCCGGAATGGGTAGAGGGACAGGATACAATGAGCAGTTCTTC.

V usage is TRBV10-3 and J usage is TRBJ2-7; D is perhaps TRBD1 (6 bases). The germline gives CDR1 ENHRY, CDR2 SYGVKD. This CDR3 is built from 18 residues. Trimming took off 6 bases at V and 1 base at J, with 25 bases between the two ends. CDR3 loop: CAIREGRSSGVGSYEQYF. In nucleotides, the CDR3 is TGTGCCATCAGGGAAGGACGAAGCTCAGGGGTAGGTTCCTACGAGCAGTACTTC.

V and J are TRBV7-2 and TRBJ2-3; TRBD2 aligns across 7 bases. V was pared by 3 bases and J by 7 bases, with 7 bases of the junction left unmatched. Germline V gives CDR1 SGHTA, CDR2 FQGNSA. The length of the CDR3 is 14 residues. The CDR3 sequence is CASSFTGGGYTQYF. The CDR3 DNA follows: TGTGCCAGCAGCTTTACGGGAGGCGGGTATACGCAGTATTTT.

This clone was recorded only once. The chain links TRBV28 to TRBJ2-1, with 10 nucleotides matching TRBD2. This CDR3 is built from 20 residues. Unmatched junction bases numbered 19, after V lost 8 bases and J lost 0 bases. Germline values: CDR1 MDHEN, CDR2 SYDVKM. The CDR3 reads CASLNRGTSATQHSYNEQFF. The CDR3 DNA reads as TGTGCCAGCCTTAACCGGGGGACTAGCGCAACCCAACACTCCTACAATGAGCAGTTCTTC.

V gene TRBV14 combines with J gene TRBJ2-5; 9 bases map to TRBD1. The CDR3 is 15 residues long. The germline V gene has CDR1 SGHDN and CDR2 FVKESK. Trimming took 4 bases from V and 1 from J; bases not matched to a gene: 4. DNA of the CDR3: TGTGCCAGCAGCCCCCGGGACAGGGTCCAAGAGACCCAGTACTTC. This encodes CASSPRDRVQETQYF.

The chain combines TRBV7-8 with TRBJ2-7; no reliable D call. Between the trimmed V and J ends, which lost 5 bases and 3 bases, there was a span of 11 bases. The CDR3 covers 13 residues. Germline CDR1 and CDR2: SGHVS and FQNEAQ. The CDR3 loop is CASSPPQYYEQYF. The CDR3 bases are TGTGCCAGCAGCCCCCCCCAGTACTACGAGCAGTACTTC.

The V and J genes are TRBV10-1 and TRBJ2-1; possible D gene TRBD2, 6 bases. Germline lookup yields CDR1 WNHNN and CDR2 SYGVQD (reference sequence). Trimming pared 2 bases from V and 2 bases from J, leaving 7 bases between. This CDR3 spans 14 amino acids. Here the CDR3 reads CASSEPGAYNEQFF. CDR3 nucleotide sequence: TGCGCCAGCAGTGAGCCGGGGGCCTACAATGAGCAGTTCTTC.

The J gene is TRBJ1-1, the V gene TRBV4-1; 7 positions agree with TRBD1. After removal of 1 base from V and 5 bases from J, the junction contained 1 base not matched to a gene. CDR1 is MGHRA and CDR2 is YSYEKL in the germline V gene. The CDR3 totals 13 residues. The CDR3 spells CASSQVTGTEAFF. The CDR3 DNA follows: TGCGCCAGCAGCCAAGTGACAGGGACTGAAGCTTTCTTT.